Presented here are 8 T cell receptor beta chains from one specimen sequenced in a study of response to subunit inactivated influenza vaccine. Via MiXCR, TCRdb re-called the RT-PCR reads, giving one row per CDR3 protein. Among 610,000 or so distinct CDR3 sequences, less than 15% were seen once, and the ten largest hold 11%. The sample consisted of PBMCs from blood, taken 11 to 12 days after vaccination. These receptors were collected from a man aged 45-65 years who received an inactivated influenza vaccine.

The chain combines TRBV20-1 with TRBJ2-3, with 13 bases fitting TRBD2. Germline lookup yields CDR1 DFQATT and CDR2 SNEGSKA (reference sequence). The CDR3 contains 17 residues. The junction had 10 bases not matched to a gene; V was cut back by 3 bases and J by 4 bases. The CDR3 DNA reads TGCAGTGCTAGTGATTTGAGGACTAGCGGGAGTTCAGATACGCAGTATTTT. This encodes CSASDLRTSGSSDTQYF.

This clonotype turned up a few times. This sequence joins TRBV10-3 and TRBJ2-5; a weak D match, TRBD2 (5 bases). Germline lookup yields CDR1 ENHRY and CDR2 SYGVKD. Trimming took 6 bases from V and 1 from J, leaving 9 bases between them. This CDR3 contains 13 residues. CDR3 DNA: TGTGCCATCAGGGGAGAGATCCAAGAGACCCAGTACTTC. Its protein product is CAIRGEIQETQYF.

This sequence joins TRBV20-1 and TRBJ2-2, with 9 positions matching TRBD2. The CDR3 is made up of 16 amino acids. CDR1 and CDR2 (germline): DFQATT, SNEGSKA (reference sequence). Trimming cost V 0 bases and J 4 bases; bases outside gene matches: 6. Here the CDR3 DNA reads TGCAGTGCTAGAGATGGACAGCGGGGGGTCACCGGGGAGCTGTTTTTT. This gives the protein CSARDGQRGVTGELFF.

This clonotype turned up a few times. CDR3 amino acids: CASSLDSLSPGELFF. The CDR3 coding sequence is TGTGCCAGCAGCTTAGACAGTCTGAGCCCCGGGGAGCTGTTTTTT. The chain couples TRBV11-2 to TRBJ2-2; no definite D call. CDR3 length: 15 amino acids. Germline V gene sequence: CDR1 SGHAT, CDR2 FQNNGV. V was pared by 0 bases and J by 6 bases, with 11 bases between.

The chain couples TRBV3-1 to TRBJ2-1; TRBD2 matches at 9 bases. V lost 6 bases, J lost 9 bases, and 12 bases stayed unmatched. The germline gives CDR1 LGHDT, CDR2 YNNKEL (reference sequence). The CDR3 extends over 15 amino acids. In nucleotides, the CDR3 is TGTGCCAGCAGTCACCCGGGACTAGCCCTCTTTGAGCAGTTCTTC. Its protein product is CASSHPGLALFEQFF.

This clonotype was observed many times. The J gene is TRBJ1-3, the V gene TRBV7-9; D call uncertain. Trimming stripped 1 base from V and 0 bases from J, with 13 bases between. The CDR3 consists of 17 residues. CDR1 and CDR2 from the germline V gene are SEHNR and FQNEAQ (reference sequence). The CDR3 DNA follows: TGTGCCAGCAGCTTAGATCGAAACTATCCCTCTGGAAACACCATATATTTT. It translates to CASSLDRNYPSGNTIYF.

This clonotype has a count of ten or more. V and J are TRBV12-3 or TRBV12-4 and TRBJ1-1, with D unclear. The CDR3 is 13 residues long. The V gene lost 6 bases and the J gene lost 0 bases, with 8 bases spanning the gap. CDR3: CASSRLLNTEAFF. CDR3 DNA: TGTGCCAGCAGCCGCCTTCTGAACACTGAAGCTTTCTTT.

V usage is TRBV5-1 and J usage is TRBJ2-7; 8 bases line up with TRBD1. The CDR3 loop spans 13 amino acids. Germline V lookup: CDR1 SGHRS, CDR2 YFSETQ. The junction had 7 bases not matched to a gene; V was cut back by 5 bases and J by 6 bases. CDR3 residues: CASRQGALFEQYF. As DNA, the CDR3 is TGCGCCAGCAGGCAGGGGGCTTTGTTCGAGCAGTACTTC.